The T cell receptor beta chain under discussion was sequenced for a study of blood T cells in healthy people across ages. The CDR3 has 17 residues. V gave up 6 bases and J gave up 2 bases; unmatched junction bases: 8. Germline V gene lookup returns CDR1 MDHEN and CDR2 SYDVKM. Sample-barcoded 5' priming and a J-beta primer mix drove a second PCR of roughly 7 to 11 cycles. Each CDR3 protein is one row after TCRdb ran MiXCR on the 5' RACE reads. This repertoire shows 700,000 to 900,000 distinct CDR3 sequences, 40% to 65% found once; its top ten account for approximately 40%. Study-wide results and caveats: Roughly linearly, TCR beta diversity per million T cells fell as age increased.

With regard to this clonotype: What it recognizes is unknown. A much more abundant neighbour one base away suggests this may be a read error.

The receptor's source is a man older than 75 in good health. The genes are TRBV28 and TRBJ2-6; 9 bases match TRBD1. Sample: blood. The DNA of the CDR3 is TGTGCCAGCAGCGTGACAGGGGGAAGTACTGGGGCCAACGTCCTGACTTTC. Encoded protein: CASSVTGGSTGANVLTF.